This T cell receptor beta chain was identified in a study of early T cells in non-severe SARS-CoV-2 infection. Study information: Sequencing input comprised bulk RNA from unsorted whole blood; chain pairing was not available. Regarding the study as a whole: CD4 and private specificities were missed by VDJdb matching, which favored anti-spike CD8 responses.

With respect to this clonotype: No antigen is known for it.

Germline V CDR1 and CDR2: SNHLY, FYNNEI. V shed 4 bases, J shed 4 bases, and the junction held 9 bases outside the gene matches. The CDR3 is 15 residues long. One entry per CDR3 protein results from TCRdb running MiXCR on the 5' RACE reads. The sample records about 66,000 distinct CDR3 sequences, over 20% being singletons. This receptor was identified in an adult who was a healthcare worker with PCR-confirmed SARS-CoV-2 infection or an uninfected control (not recorded which). This specimen consisted of whole blood, obtained at baseline. The chain carries TRBV2 and TRBJ2-5, with 7 positions matching TRBD1. CDR3 amino acids: CASSGTRGPVETQYF. CDR3 nucleotides: TGTGCCAGCAGTGGGACAAGGGGGCCGGTAGAGACCCAGTACTTC.